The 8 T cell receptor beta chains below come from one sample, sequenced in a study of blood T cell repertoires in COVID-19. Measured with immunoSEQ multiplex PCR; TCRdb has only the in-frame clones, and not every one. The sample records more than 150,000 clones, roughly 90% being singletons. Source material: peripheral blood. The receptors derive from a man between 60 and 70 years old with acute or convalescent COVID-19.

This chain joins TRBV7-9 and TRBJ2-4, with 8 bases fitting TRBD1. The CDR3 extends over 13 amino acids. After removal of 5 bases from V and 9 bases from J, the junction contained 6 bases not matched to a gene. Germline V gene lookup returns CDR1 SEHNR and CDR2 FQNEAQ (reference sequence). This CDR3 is CASSPGQGTIQYF. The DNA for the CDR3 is TGTGCCAGCAGCCCAGGACAGGGTACCATTCAGTACTTC.

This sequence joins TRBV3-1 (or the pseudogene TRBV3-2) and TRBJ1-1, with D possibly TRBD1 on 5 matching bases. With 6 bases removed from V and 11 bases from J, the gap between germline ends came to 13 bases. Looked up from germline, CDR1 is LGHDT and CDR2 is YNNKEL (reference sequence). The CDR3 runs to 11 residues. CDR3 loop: CASRGGVEAFF. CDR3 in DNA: TGTGCCAGCAGGGGAGGGGTGGAGGCTTTCTTT.

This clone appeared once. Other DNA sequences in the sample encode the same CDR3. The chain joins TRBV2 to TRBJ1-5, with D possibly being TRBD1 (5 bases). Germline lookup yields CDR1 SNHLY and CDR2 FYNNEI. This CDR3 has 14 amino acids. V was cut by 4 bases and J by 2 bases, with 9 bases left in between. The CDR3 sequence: CASSAGSGNQPQHF. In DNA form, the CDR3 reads TGTGCCAGCAGTGCAGGGTCGGGCAATCAGCCCCAGCATTTT.

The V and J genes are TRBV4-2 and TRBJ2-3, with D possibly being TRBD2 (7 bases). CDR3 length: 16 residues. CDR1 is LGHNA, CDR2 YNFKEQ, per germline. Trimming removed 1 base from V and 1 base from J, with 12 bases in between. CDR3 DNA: TGTGCCAGCAGCCAAGGGGCGGGGGCACGCACAGATACGCAGTATTTT. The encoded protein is CASSQGAGARTDTQYF.

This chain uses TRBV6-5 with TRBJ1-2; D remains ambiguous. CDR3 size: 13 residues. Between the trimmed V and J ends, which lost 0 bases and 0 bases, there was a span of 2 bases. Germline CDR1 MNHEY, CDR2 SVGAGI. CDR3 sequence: CASSYSSNYGYTF. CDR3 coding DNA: TGTGCCAGCAGTTACTCCTCTAACTATGGCTACACCTTC.

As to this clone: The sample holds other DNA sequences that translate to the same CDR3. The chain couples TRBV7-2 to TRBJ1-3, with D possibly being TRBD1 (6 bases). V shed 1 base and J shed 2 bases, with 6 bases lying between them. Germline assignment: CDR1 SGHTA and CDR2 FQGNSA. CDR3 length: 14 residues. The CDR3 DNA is TGTGCCAGCAGCTTAGGGACAGCTGGAAACACCATATATTTT. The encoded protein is CASSLGTAGNTIYF.

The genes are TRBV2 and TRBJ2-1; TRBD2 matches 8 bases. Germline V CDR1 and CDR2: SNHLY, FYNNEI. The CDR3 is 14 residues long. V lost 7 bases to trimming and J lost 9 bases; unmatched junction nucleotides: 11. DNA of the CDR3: TGTGCCAGCATAGGGACTAGGAAGTATGGTGAGCAGTTCTTC. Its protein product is CASIGTRKYGEQFF.

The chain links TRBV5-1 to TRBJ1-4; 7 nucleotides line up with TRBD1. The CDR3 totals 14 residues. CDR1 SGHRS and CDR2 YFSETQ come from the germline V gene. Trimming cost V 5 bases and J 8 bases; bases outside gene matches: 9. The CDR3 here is CASSFQGEGEKLFF. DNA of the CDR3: TGCGCCAGCAGTTTCCAGGGGGAAGGGGAAAAACTGTTTTTT. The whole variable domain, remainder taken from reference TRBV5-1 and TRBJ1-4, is KAGVTQTPRYLIKTRGQQVTLSCSPISGHRSVSWYQQTPGQGLQFLFEYFSETQRNKGNFPGRFSGRQFSNSRSEMNVSTLELGDSALYLCASSFQGEGEKLFFGSGTQLSVL.